These T cell receptor beta chains were read from a single sample in a study of cytomegalovirus exposure and HLA in healthy donors. The table came from immunoSEQ multiplex PCR; TCRdb's copy has only in-frame clones and leaves some out. This table holds over 150,000 clones, approximately 76% found once. Sequences were obtained from PBMCs. All receptors come from a woman aged 18 to 35 in good health and CMV-seropositive. CDR3s include the opening cysteine and the closing phenylalanine or tryptophan. D genes are given only for firm matches. Part of the rows lack a size; the others show once, few, many or a class for expanded clones.

TRBV19	TRBJ1-5	NA	NA	CASSIIGHNNQPQHF	TGTGCCAGTAGTATAATAGGACACAACAATCAGCCCCAGCATTTT
TRBV5-1	TRBJ1-2	NA	TRBD1	CASSRDRVNYGYTF	TGCGCCAGCAGTAGGGACAGGGTGAACTATGGCTACACCTTC
TRBV19	TRBJ1-2	NA	NA	CAIRTANYGYTF	TGTGCCATACGGACAGCAAACTATGGCTACACCTTC
TRBV7-9	TRBJ1-1	few	NA	CSSSLLTGENTEAFF	TGTTCCAGCAGCTTGCTTACAGGAGAGAACACTGAAGCTTTCTTT
TRBV2	TRBJ2-2	NA	TRBD2	CASSERLAAGELFF	TGTGCCAGCAGTGAACGACTAGCGGCCGGGGAGCTGTTTTTT
TRBV19	TRBJ2-7	NA	TRBD1	CASTDRDSYEQYF	TGTGCCAGTACGGACAGGGACTCCTACGAGCAGTACTTC
TRBV4-1	TRBJ1-1	NA	TRBD1	CASSRDSINTEAFF	TGCGCCAGCAGCCGGGACAGTATAAACACTGAAGCTTTCTTT
TRBV6-5	TRBJ1-1	NA	NA	CASRDSGLMNTEAFF	TGTGCCAGCAGAGATTCGGGACTGATGAACACTGAAGCTTTCTTT
TRBV10-3	TRBJ2-1	NA	TRBD2	CAISETSGGRGYNEQFF	TGTGCCATCAGTGAAACTAGCGGGGGGCGGGGGTACAATGAGCAGTTCTTC
TRBV6-1	TRBJ1-6	NA	TRBD1	CASRELPGQLNSPLHF	TGTGCCAGCAGAGAATTGCCGGGACAGCTAAATTCACCCCTCCACTTT
TRBV28	TRBJ2-2	NA	TRBD1	CASSFGREGALTGELFF	TGTGCCAGCAGTTTCGGGCGAGAGGGGGCGCTAACCGGGGAGCTGTTTTTT
TRBV29-1	TRBJ1-2	NA	NA	CSGLDRDANYGYTF	TGCAGCGGGCTTGACAGAGACGCTAACTATGGCTACACCTTC
TRBV7-3	TRBJ1-1	NA	NA	CASSLTGGNTEAFF	TGTGCCAGCAGCTTAACAGGGGGAAATACTGAAGCTTTCTTT
TRBV19	TRBJ1-2	NA	NA	CASRKAGESYGYTF	TGTGCCAGTAGGAAAGCGGGGGAGAGCTATGGCTACACCTTC
TRBV6-5	TRBJ2-3	NA	NA	CASSYRDNTDTQYF	TGTGCCAGCAGTTACCGGGATAACACAGATACGCAGTATTTT
TRBV7-2	TRBJ1-3	few	TRBD1	CASSLTSGQGTRNTIYF	TGTGCCAGCAGCTTAACTTCGGGACAGGGGACCAGAAACACCATATATTTT
TRBV7-3	TRBJ1-1	once	TRBD1	CASSLTRDRPDEAFF	TGTGCCAGCAGCTTAACCCGGGACAGGCCTGATGAAGCTTTCTTT
TRBV11-2	TRBJ1-4	NA	NA	CASSLRGLRTNEKLFF	TGTGCCAGCAGCTTACGGGGTCTTAGGACTAATGAAAAACTGTTTTTT
TRBV25-1	TRBJ2-2	NA	TRBD2	CASSALQLAEGNTGELFF	TGTGCCAGCAGTGCCTTACAGCTAGCGGAGGGGAACACCGGGGAGCTGTTTTTT
TRBV13	TRBJ2-3	NA	TRBD2	CASSTGTSGGINTQYF	TGTGCCAGCAGCACCGGGACTAGCGGGGGGATAAATACGCAGTATTTT
TRBV29-1	TRBJ1-2	NA	NA	CSVEVLPLLDGYTF	TGCAGCGTTGAAGTGCTCCCGCTTTTAGATGGCTACACCTTC
TRBV5-8	TRBJ1-6	NA	NA	CASSPRGYYQGTYNSPLHF	TGTGCCAGCAGCCCCCGAGGGTACTATCAGGGGACCTATAATTCACCCCTCCACTTT
TRBV5-1	TRBJ1-3	NA	NA	CASSSPRDSGNTIYF	TGCGCCAGCAGCTCCCCCAGGGACTCTGGAAACACCATATATTTT
TRBV2	TRBJ1-1	NA	TRBD1	CASSGQGLNTEAFF	TGTGCCAGCAGTGGACAGGGGTTGAACACTGAAGCTTTCTTT
TRBV7-7	TRBJ2-2	NA	NA	CASSWDTTGELFF	TGTGCTAGCAGTTGGGACACCACCGGGGAGCTGTTTTTT
TRBV6-5	TRBJ2-7	NA	NA	CASRTPGGYEQYF	TGTGCCAGCAGGACCCCAGGGGGGTACGAGCAGTACTTC
TRBV5-4	TRBJ2-7	NA	NA	CASSQRGRGEQYF	TGTGCCAGCAGCCAAAGGGGCCGGGGGGAGCAGTACTTC
TRBV7-9	TRBJ1-2	NA	NA	CASSRTGVDGYTF	TGTGCCAGCAGCCGTACGGGGGTCGACGGCTACACCTTC
TRBV30	TRBJ2-5	NA	TRBD1	CAWSEGQKETQYF	TGTGCCTGGAGTGAGGGACAGAAAGAGACCCAGTACTTC
TRBV28	TRBJ1-4	NA	TRBD1	CASQSFGTGEKEKLFF	TGTGCCAGCCAATCGTTCGGGACAGGGGAAAAGGAAAAACTGTTTTTT
TRBV11-3	TRBJ1-2	NA	TRBD1	CASSPRDRTGGANYGYTF	TGTGCCAGCAGCCCAAGGGACAGGACAGGGGGCGCGAACTATGGCTACACCTTC
TRBV7-8	TRBJ2-1	NA	TRBD1	CASSLARGPSYNEQFF	TGTGCCAGCAGCTTAGCGAGGGGGCCTTCCTACAATGAGCAGTTCTTC
TRBV7-9	TRBJ1-1	NA	NA	CSSSLVPTEAFF	TGTTCCAGCAGCTTAGTCCCTACTGAAGCTTTCTTT
TRBV4-3	TRBJ1-3	few	NA	CASSPTQTASGNTIYF	TGCGCCAGCAGCCCGACCCAAACAGCCTCTGGAAACACCATATATTTT
TRBV5-1	TRBJ2-1	NA	TRBD2	CASSPPGAGGGDEQFF	TGCGCCAGCAGCCCCCCTGGGGCGGGGGGCGGGGATGAGCAGTTCTTC
TRBV5-6	TRBJ1-1	NA	TRBD1	CASSYYDRGYNTEAFF	TGTGCCAGCAGTTACTACGACAGGGGCTACAACACTGAAGCTTTCTTT
TRBV9	TRBJ2-5	NA	TRBD2	CASSVAGGETQYF	TGTGCCAGCAGCGTAGCGGGGGGGGAGACCCAGTACTTC
TRBV30	TRBJ2-3	NA	TRBD2	CAWSDGTSKYTQYF	TGTGCCTGGAGTGACGGGACTAGCAAATATACGCAGTATTTT
TRBV9	TRBJ2-1	NA	TRBD2	CASRGTSGGRGEQFF	TGTGCCAGCCGGGGGACTAGCGGGGGACGGGGTGAGCAGTTCTTC
TRBV29-1	TRBJ2-3	NA	NA	CSARDFSTDTQYF	TGCAGCGCAAGAGATTTTAGCACAGATACGCAGTATTTT
TRBV9	TRBJ2-7	NA	NA	CASSVVPSSYEQYF	TGTGCCAGCAGCGTAGTACCTAGCTCGTACGAGCAGTACTTC
TRBV10-3	TRBJ2-7	NA	NA	CAISERSGEQYF	TGTGCCATCAGTGAGAGGTCAGGAGAGCAGTACTTC
TRBV7-6	TRBJ2-5	NA	NA	CASSLAAGGWETQYF	TGTGCCAGCAGCTTAGCGGCAGGAGGGTGGGAGACCCAGTACTTC
TRBV9	TRBJ2-7	NA	TRBD2	CASSPTAGEYEQYF	TGTGCCAGCAGCCCCACCGCGGGGGAGTACGAGCAGTACTTC
TRBV5-6	TRBJ1-1	NA	NA	CASSLDRGWAEAFF	TGTGCCAGCAGCTTGGATCGGGGGTGGGCTGAAGCTTTCTTT
TRBV9	TRBJ2-5	few	NA	CASSVFPGETQYF	TGTGCCAGCAGTGTATTTCCGGGGGAGACCCAGTACTTC
TRBV27	TRBJ2-7	NA	TRBD1	CASSSRTGAYEQYF	TGTGCCAGCAGTTCCCGGACAGGGGCCTACGAGCAGTACTTC
TRBV6-4	TRBJ2-2	NA	TRBD2	CASSARTSAFSTGELFF	TGTGCCAGCAGTGCGCGGACTAGCGCTTTTAGCACCGGGGAGCTGTTTTTT
TRBV5-4	TRBJ1-1	few	NA	CASSSSRGGSEAFF	TGTGCCAGCAGCAGCTCTAGGGGGGGTTCCGAGGCTTTCTTT
TRBV5-1	TRBJ2-3	NA	NA	CASSPRGAFTDTQYF	TGCGCCAGCAGCCCCCGCGGTGCCTTCACAGATACGCAGTATTTT
TRBV28	TRBJ2-7	NA	TRBD1	CASSFQDRVYEQYF	TGTGCCAGCAGTTTCCAGGACAGGGTATACGAGCAGTACTTC
TRBV4-2	TRBJ1-5	NA	NA	CASSQGTNQPQHF	TGTGCCAGCAGCCAAGGGACAAATCAGCCCCAGCATTTT
TRBV9	TRBJ2-7	NA	NA	CASSDPSGEQYF	TGTGCCAGCAGCGACCCCTCCGGCGAGCAGTACTTC
TRBV5-8	TRBJ2-1	few	TRBD2	CASSLGLASLNEQFF	TGTGCCAGCAGCTTGGGACTAGCATCCCTCAATGAGCAGTTCTTC
TRBV4-1	TRBJ2-7	NA	TRBD1	CASSQIDFIPGQFYEQYF	TGCGCCAGCAGCCAGATCGACTTTATCCCGGGACAGTTCTACGAGCAGTACTTC